This record looks at one TCR beta chain sequence and its context. Its target antigen remains unknown. It has no much larger one-base neighbor in the sample; base qualities were not kept. The cohort consisted of approximately 690 healthy bone marrow donors. At the time of sampling, every cohort member was nominally healthy, though immune exposures that went unrecorded were likely present. The donor was CMV seropositive and belonged to the group of 250 to 300 seropositive cohort members. Every donor gave a peripheral blood sample, and the peripheral blood mononuclear cells from that sample were used for TCR beta sequencing. Genomic DNA extraction from the blood cell samples was performed with the Qiagen DNeasy Blood Extraction Kit. Trimming takes 3 bases from V and 4 bases from J, and the germline ends sit 9 bases apart. The CDR1 and CDR2 encoded by the germline V gene are SQVTM and ANQGSEA. Reading from cysteine to phenylalanine, the CDR3 counts 13 amino acids. The DNA shown is the 39-base CDR3, in frame from base 1.

Preparation of the library involved the immunoSEQ multiplex PCR assay. The multiplex PCR relied on a mix of 60 forward primers for TCR Vbeta segments and 13 reverse primers for TCR Jbeta segments. The CDR3 region of rearranged TCR beta genes was amplified from genomic DNA with a multiplex PCR assay. Amplified TCR beta libraries were sequenced as 87-base-pair reads on the Illumina HiSeq System. The paper's processing steps were these. A later analysis tallied 75 million to 95 million unique TCR beta chains across the 640 or so repertoires, and about 10 million of those chains were shared by two or more donors. Raw reads were error-corrected and collapsed into unique sequences by a nearest-neighbor algorithm in which closely related sequences were merged to remove PCR and sequencing errors. V, D and J gene segments were assigned by aligning CDR3 sequences to IMGT reference sequences. For a sequence to be retained, at least a six-nucleotide match to both a V gene segment and a J gene segment was required. Rearrangements were classified as productive when the CDR3 lacked stop codons and remained in frame with V and J, and all other rearrangements were classified as non-productive. CDR3 was defined according to IMGT convention as the region running from the second conserved V-encoded cysteine to the conserved J-encoded phenylalanine. In an earlier analysis of more than 550 of the donors, sequences lacking an unambiguous match to a single V gene segment were excluded. In an earlier analysis of approximately 550 of the donors, V segments were called functional above 56.7% productive rearrangements and were called segregating when the between-donor standard deviation exceeded 5%. A statistical classification framework was developed to diagnose cytomegalovirus status using the catalog of TCR beta chain sequences. V and J gene assignment, in a later analysis, came from comparing TCR nucleotide sequences with IMGT/GENE-DB human TR gene sequences. The TCRdist pipeline was used in a later analysis to assign CDR3 sequences and most-parsimonious VDJ recombination scenarios. In a later analysis, each TCR beta chain was defined by its CDR3 amino acid sequence together with its V-gene family, and reads lacking a unique V-gene family were excluded. A later analysis removed 550 to 650 highly shared, low-generation-probability nucleotide sequences to deal with suspected cross-contamination and a sequencing artifact. For each public chain, a later analysis derived a clonal expansion index from normalized ranks of inferred template counts within each repertoire. In a later analysis, generation probabilities were computed with a VDJ recombination model fitted to out-of-frame rearrangements, and the resulting probabilities were checked against IGoR. In a later analysis, hypergeometric tests were used to score TCR-TCR, TCR-HLA and TCR-CMV co-occurrence, with a repertoire-size bias correction applied to TCR pairs. False discovery rates were estimated in a later analysis by permuting HLA or CMV assignments 20 times. In a later analysis, co-occurring TCRs were grouped with DBSCAN, and TCRdist sequence similarity was added when clustering was performed within HLA-allele-positive subsets. For co-occurrence clustering, repertoires with fewer than 30,000 or more than 120,000 public chains were excluded, along with roughly 5 repertoires with anomalous nucleotide sharing. TCRdb carries this immuneACCESS record with in-frame sequences only. Its versions omit some clonotypes, under half of them owing to an unresolved V gene in the studies checked, with the rest unexplained. V, J and clone size derive from that table, while D and trimming were established from the DNA sequence. The sample records about 210,000 clones, approximately 80% of which are singletons. The ten largest clones capture roughly 10% of the sample.

This specimen comes from a study of cytomegalovirus exposure and HLA in healthy donors (dated by TCRdb to 2016 to 2017). As for the study more broadly: According to an earlier analysis of 587 of the donors, roughly 180 million T cells yielded over 100 million unique TCR beta sequences and 276 Gb of sequence data. In the later analysis, no new phenotypic data were used to find candidate immune exposures; instead, reliance was placed on TCR beta sequences and their occurrence across donors. The study profiled the T cell repertoires of 500 to 800 subjects by immunosequencing and related them to cytomegalovirus serostatus. Typing coverage varied by locus: about 629-630 donors for A, B, C, DRB1 and DQB1; roughly 520 for DQA1; more than 600 for DPA1; some 470 for DPB1. Both class I and class II loci were covered by HLA typing, at four-digit resolution. Donor age, sex, ethnicity and CMV serostatus were compiled alongside the repertoire data. Roughly five DR-DQ haplotypes were handled as single units for association and clustering because linkage in the cohort was strong. A separate validation cohort of roughly 120 different subjects was used in addition to the 666-subject first cohort. An earlier analysis of 587 of the donors used high-throughput TCR beta sequencing to judge whether each TCR beta V gene segment behaved as functional or pseudogenic. An early release that covered about 600 HLA-typed donors contained 300 to 350 gigabases of sequencing data and around 85 million unique TCR sequences. In a later genetic analysis, genome-wide SNP genotypes for 398 of the 666 donors were used, and that subset was treated as a discovery cohort. To predict cytomegalovirus infection status, the study brought together high-throughput TCR immunosequencing, statistical association of individual TCRs with disease status, and machine learning. To study patterns of TCR occurrence, a later analysis re-analyzed previously published TCR beta repertoires from hundreds of donors and added high-resolution HLA genotyping. The aim of the study was to test whether cataloging public T cell receptors could identify signatures of past pathogen exposure. Every repertoire in the discovery cohort had been generated on one and the same sequencing platform. Across 398 genotyped donors of the cohort, an average of roughly 230,000 unique TCR beta nucleotide sequences per donor were sequenced, and 15% to 20% of those sequences were non-productive. The genetic ancestry cluster associated with self-reported Caucasian donors included around four fifths of the roughly 400 genotyped donors. What the work shows at the level of the full study, not this receptor alone: Because counts were too low, approximately 18 rarely observed V segments, including chromosome 9 orphons, were excluded from the earlier analysis of some 540 of the donors. An earlier analysis of around 500 of the donors showed that most TCR beta V segments appeared in productive rearrangements either about 90% or about 30% of the time, which broadly matched IMGT annotations. Because the 87-base-pair reads could not distinguish some IMGT-functional V segments, including TRBV6-2 and TRBV6-3, those segments were excluded. Most TCR sequences were observed very rarely across donors, whereas some public TCRs were present in many individuals. In a later analysis, TCR association rates were found to vary across HLA loci, with the most associated TCRs seen for DRB1 alleles and the fewest for HLA-C alleles. Because some donors lacked HLA typing at each locus, the association tests relied only on the typed subset. A later analysis reported that several top co-occurrence clusters appeared linked to parvovirus B19, influenza, CMV and Epstein-Barr virus. A later analysis found that HLA-associated TCR beta chains were more clonally expanded and had lower generation probabilities than equally common non-associated chains. V-gene and J-gene trimming of TCR beta chains was associated with a missense DCLRE1C variant in a later genetic analysis, and the association was replicated in an independent cohort. Specific HLA alleles were associated with some 15,000 TCR beta sequences at a false discovery rate of 0.05 in a later analysis. A later analysis found that most CMV-associated TCR beta chains appeared HLA-restricted, with HLA associations seemingly driven largely by CMV exposure. The classifier was reported to diagnose cytomegalovirus status with high specificity and sensitivity in both the original cohort and the validation cohort. It was suggested by the authors that the approach could potentially be generalized to other disease states and immunological phenotypes. A total of about 180 TCR beta chains were listed by the study as associated with cytomegalovirus. When HLA alleles, especially DR and DQ, strongly co-occurred, attributing TCR associations to individual alleles was difficult. A later genetic analysis reported fewer N-insertions in productive TCRs among donors in an Asian-associated ancestry cluster than the approximately 670-donor mean. This cohort had only TCR beta chains sequenced, and the lack of alpha or paired-chain data limited which features could be detected. The sequencing pipeline was judged likely to have produced a cluster of highly shared sequence variants as a technical artifact. For the cohort, immune exposure information was limited to CMV serostatus. A few of the identified cytomegalovirus-associated TCR beta chains were confirmed in vitro to be specific for cytomegalovirus antigens. Correlated functional status among segregating V segments might reflect linkage disequilibrium, but an unknown experimental factor could not be ruled out. Sequencing depth was assumed to be roughly uniform across donors in the presence/absence analyses, though that assumption may not hold. A further reported finding was that TCR beta sequences accurately predicted the HLA-A and HLA-B alleles for most subjects in the first cohort.

The chain uses TRBV29-1 and TRBJ2-2; TRBD1 is perhaps the D gene, given 6 matching bases. The clonotype was recovered from a woman between 45 and 60 years old in good health and CMV-seropositive. Sequences were obtained from PBMCs. The sequenced DNA is TGCAGCGTTGATGCAGGGGCCACCGGGGAGCTGTTTTTT. Translated, this is CSVDAGATGELFF.